This T cell receptor (beta chain) is from a study of shared clonotypes between healthy human individuals. A word on this clone: The antigen is unknown.

An assay was performed, and its level was deep. Assay used: immunoSEQ multiplex PCR; TCRdb lists only in-frame clones, some missing. This repertoire shows fewer than 1.4 million clones, approximately 78% found once; its top ten account for around 0.6%. Study-wide results and limits: Clonotypes shared by all four donors outscored non-shared clonotypes in generation probability. It was observed that roughly 5% of naive CD4 clonotypes were shared across a handful of donors. Large depth notwithstanding, sorted-subset sequencing proved incomplete by rarefaction.

With V trimmed by 5 bases and J by 2 bases, 12 bases remained unmatched. The V gene's germline CDR1 is LNHDA and CDR2 SQIVND (reference sequence). CDR3 size: 18 residues. The clonotype comes from a man aged 18 to 29 in good health. Some clones in this sample may be carry-over from other donors' samples. Sequenced: memory CD4+ T cells from PBMCs. Subset noted: CD45RA-negative fraction. The J gene is TRBJ2-6, the V gene TRBV19, with 7 bases that match TRBD2. The CDR3: CASSGGGRVVAGANVLTF. DNA of the CDR3: TGTGCCAGTAGTGGCGGGGGTAGAGTCGTTGCTGGGGCCAACGTCCTGACTTTC. The full variable domain, in which reference TRBV19 and TRBJ2-6 provide the parts outside the CDR3, is DGGITQSPKYLFRKEGQNVTLSCEQNLNHDAMYWYRQDPGQGLRLIYYSQIVNDFQKGDIAEGYSVSREKKESFPLTVTSAQKNPTAFYLCASSGGGRVVAGANVLTFGAGSRLTVL.